This TCR beta chain was sequenced during a study of T-cell memory formation after mild COVID-19. Study information: TCR clusters were mostly confined to one donor each.

The germline CDR1 and CDR2 sequences are KGHSH and LQKENI. Trimming removed 2 bases at V and 3 bases at J, with 13 bases between. The CDR3 is 15 amino acids. This clonotype showed up just a few times. The antigen is unknown. TCR alpha and TCR beta cDNA libraries with sample barcodes and UMIs came from 5'RACE using constant-segment primers. TCRdb analysed the 5' RACE reads with MiXCR anew, one entry per CDR3 protein. The sample has a few hundred thousand distinct CDR3 sequences, roughly 21% seen once. Study results and limitations: Contracting clones, day 15 to 85, had balanced CD4/CD8, and later expanders favored CD4+. For contracting clones, CD4+ ones sat mainly in CM and EM, CD8+ in EMRA.

The chain has TRBV18 and TRBJ1-1, with D perhaps TRBD1 (6 bases). The material sequenced was PBMCs or a T cell subset sorted from them (not recorded which). The receptor was isolated from a young man who had mild COVID-19 (a few samples of this study predate the infection). Cell type and time point are not known. The CDR3 loop is CASSPWQGLDTEAFF. The CDR3 DNA is TGTGCCAGCTCACCATGGCAGGGGTTGGACACTGAAGCTTTCTTT.